This TCR beta chain is from a study of cytomegalovirus exposure and HLA in healthy donors. The PCR used 60 Vbeta and 13 Jbeta primers. Repertoires were generated with immunoSEQ multiplex PCR, while TCRdb's copy carries only in-frame clones and drops some. The sample lists 200,000 to 250,000 clones; 76% were seen once. The germline V gene has CDR1 SGHRS and CDR2 YFSETQ. The CDR3 is 16 residues long. With V trimmed by 4 bases and J by 0 bases, 7 bases remained unmatched. The TCR originated in a man younger than 35 in good health and CMV-seronegative. The genes are TRBV5-1 and TRBJ2-1, with 7 bases fitting TRBD2. The material sequenced was PBMCs. The CDR3 region is CASSPTSPSSYNEQFF. In DNA form, the CDR3 reads TGCGCCAGCAGCCCGACTAGCCCCAGCTCCTACAATGAGCAGTTCTTC.